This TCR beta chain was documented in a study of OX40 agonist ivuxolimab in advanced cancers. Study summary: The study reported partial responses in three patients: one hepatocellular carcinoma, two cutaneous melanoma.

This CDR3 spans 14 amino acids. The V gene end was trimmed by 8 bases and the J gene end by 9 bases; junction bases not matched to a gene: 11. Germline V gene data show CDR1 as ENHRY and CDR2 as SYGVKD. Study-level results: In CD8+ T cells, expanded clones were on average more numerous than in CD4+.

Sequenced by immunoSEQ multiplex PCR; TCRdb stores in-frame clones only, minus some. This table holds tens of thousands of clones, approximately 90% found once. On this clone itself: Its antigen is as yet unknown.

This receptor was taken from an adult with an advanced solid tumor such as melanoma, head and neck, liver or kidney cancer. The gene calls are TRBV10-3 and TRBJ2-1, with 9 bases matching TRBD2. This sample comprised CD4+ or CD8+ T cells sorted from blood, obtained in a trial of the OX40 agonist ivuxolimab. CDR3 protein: CAILEGGGAGEQFF. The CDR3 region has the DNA TGTGCCATCCTAGAGGGCGGGGGGGCTGGTGAGCAGTTCTTC.